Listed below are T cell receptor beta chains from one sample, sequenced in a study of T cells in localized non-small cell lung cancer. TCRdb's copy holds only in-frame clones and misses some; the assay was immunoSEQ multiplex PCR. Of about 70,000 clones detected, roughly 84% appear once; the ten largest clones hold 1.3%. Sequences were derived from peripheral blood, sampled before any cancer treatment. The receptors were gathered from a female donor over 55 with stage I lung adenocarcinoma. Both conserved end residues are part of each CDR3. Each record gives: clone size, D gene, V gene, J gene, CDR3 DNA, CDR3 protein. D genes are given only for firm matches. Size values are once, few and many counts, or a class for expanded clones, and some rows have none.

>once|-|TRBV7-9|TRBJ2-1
TGTGCCAGCAGCCATACTCAGGAATGGTCCCGCAATGAGCAGTTCTTC
CASSHTQEWSRNEQFF
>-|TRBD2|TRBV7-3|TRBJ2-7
TGTGCCAGCAGCCCAAGCTCTAGCGGGTCCTACGAGCAGTACTTC
CASSPSSSGSYEQYF
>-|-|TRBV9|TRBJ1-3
TGTGCCAGCAGCCCTGGGTTATTCTTCTCTGGAAACACCATATATTTT
CASSPGLFFSGNTIYF
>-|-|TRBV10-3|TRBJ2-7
TGTGCCATCAGTGAGTCGAGAGGGAGTAGGGCCTACGAGCAGTACTTC
CAISESRGSRAYEQYF
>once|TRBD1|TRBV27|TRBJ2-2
TGTGCCAGCAGCCGGGACAGTGCGAACACCGGGGAGCTGTTTTTT
CASSRDSANTGELFF
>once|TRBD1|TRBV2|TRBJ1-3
TGTGCCAGCAGTCAGACAGGGTTAGGAAACACCATATATTTT
CASSQTGLGNTIYF
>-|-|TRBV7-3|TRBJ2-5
TGTGCCAGCAGCCTTAGGGTCGGGGAGACCCAGTACTTC
CASSLRVGETQYF
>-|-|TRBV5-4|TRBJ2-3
TGTGCCAGCAGCCCGACTCCAGATACGCAGTATTTT
CASSPTPDTQYF
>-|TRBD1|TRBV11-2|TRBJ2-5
TGTGCCAGCAGCCCACCGGGACAGGGCAGGCAGACCCAGTACTTC
CASSPPGQGRQTQYF
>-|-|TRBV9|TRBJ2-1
TGTGCCAGCAGCGTAGCTCAGGGCAGGGGCTGGAATGAGCAGTTCTTC
CASSVAQGRGWNEQFF
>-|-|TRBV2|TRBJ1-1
TGTGCCAGCACTCTTCGACGGGGCAATATGAACACTGAAGCTTTCTTT
CASTLRRGNMNTEAFF
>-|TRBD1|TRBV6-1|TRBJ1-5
TGTGCCAGCAGACCCGGGACAGGGAGAGATCAGCCCCAGCATTTT
CASRPGTGRDQPQHF
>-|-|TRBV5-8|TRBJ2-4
TGTGCCAGCACCCCCGTGTCAGTCAAAAACATTCAGTACTTC
CASTPVSVKNIQYF
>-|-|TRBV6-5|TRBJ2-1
TGTGCCAGCAGTTTTGCGGGACAGAGCTCCTACAATGAGCAGTTCTTC
CASSFAGQSSYNEQFF
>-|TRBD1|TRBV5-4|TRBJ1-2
TGTGCCAGCAGCCGTGACAGGGAGGCTAACTATGGCTACACCTTC
CASSRDREANYGYTF
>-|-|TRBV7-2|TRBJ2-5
TGTGCCAGCAGCCCCGCCGGCGTCCAAGAGACCCAGTACTTC
CASSPAGVQETQYF
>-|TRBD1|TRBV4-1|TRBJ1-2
TGCGCCAGCAGCCACCCTAGAGGGCGACAGGGGGCAGACTATGGCTACACCTTC
CASSHPRGRQGADYGYTF
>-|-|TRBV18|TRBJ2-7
TGTGCCAGCTCACCATTGCCGGTTGGACAGATATCCTACGAGCAGTACTTC
CASSPLPVGQISYEQYF
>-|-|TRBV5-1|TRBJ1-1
TGCGCCAGCAGCGGCCGGGTCGGGGTGTCGAACACTGAAGCTTTCTTT
CASSGRVGVSNTEAFF
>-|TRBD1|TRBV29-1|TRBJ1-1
TGCAGCGTTGGCCCGGGACAGTTGAACACTGAAGCTTTCTTT
CSVGPGQLNTEAFF
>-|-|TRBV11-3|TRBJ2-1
TGTGCCAGCAGCTTAGACTCACCGGGCAATGAGCAGTTCTTC
CASSLDSPGNEQFF
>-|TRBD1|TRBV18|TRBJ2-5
TGTGCCAGCTCTACTCAGAGGACAGGGGACCGAGGGAGGGAGACCCAGTACTTC
CASSTQRTGDRGRETQYF
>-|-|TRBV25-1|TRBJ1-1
TGTGCCAGCAGATCAAGCTACACTGAAGCTTTCTTT
CASRSSYTEAFF
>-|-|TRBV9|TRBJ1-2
TGTGCCAGCAGCGTAGAACGGGCAGCCTATGGCTACACCTTC
CASSVERAAYGYTF